The 8 T cell receptor beta chains below come from one sample, sequenced in a study of T cell repertoires in cytomegalovirus infection. TCRdb itself ran the reads through MiXCR, one entry per CDR3 protein. The data contain more than 500,000 distinct CDR3 sequences, about 15% of them singletons. The sample consisted of CD8+ T cells from PBMCs. Receptors originate from a human donor in good health (CMV status not recorded). Some clones in this sample may be carry-over from other donors' samples.

This clonotype was observed many times. The CDR3 loop is CASSFPGQVFANYGYTF. CDR3 bases: TGTGCCAGCAGCTTTCCTGGACAGGTCTTTGCTAACTATGGCTACACCTTC. The V gene is TRBV7-9, the J gene TRBJ1-2, with 7 bases that match TRBD1. CDR3 length: 17 amino acids. With V trimmed by 3 bases and J by 0 bases, 10 bases remained unmatched. Germline loops: CDR1 SEHNR, CDR2 FQNEAQ (reference sequence). The complete variable domain, with remaining parts taken from reference TRBV7-9 and TRBJ1-2, reads DTGVSQNPRHKITKRGQNVTFRCDPISEHNRLYWYRQTLGQGPEFLTYFQNEAQLEKSRLLSDRFSAERPKGSFSTLEIQRTEQGDSAMYLCASSFPGQVFANYGYTFGSGTRLTVV.

This clonotype was detected a few times. The V call is TRBV7-9, the J call TRBJ1-1; 8 nucleotides agree with TRBD1. J gave up 0 bases and V 4 bases, and 7 bases lay outside the gene matches. In germline, CDR1 is SEHNR, CDR2 FQNEAQ (reference sequence). The CDR3 has 16 amino acids. The CDR3 loop is CASSSRQGLLNTEAFF. The CDR3 DNA is TGTGCCAGCAGCTCCCGACAGGGGCTATTGAACACTGAAGCTTTCTTT.

The chain joins TRBV2 to TRBJ1-2; D not certain. The germline V gene encodes CDR1 SNHLY and CDR2 FYNNEI. The CDR3 consists of 14 residues. V lost 8 bases and J lost 5, with 18 bases in between. The CDR3 spells CASPDQTVRYGYTF. The DNA of the CDR3 is TGTGCCAGCCCCGACCAGACGGTCCGTTATGGCTACACCTTC.

This clonotype was observed a handful of times. The rearrangement links TRBV4-1 to TRBJ1-5; no clear D gene. V dropped 0 bases and J dropped 4 bases, with 10 bases sitting between them. Germline assignment: CDR1 MGHRA and CDR2 YSYEKL. CDR3 size: 15 residues. CDR3 nucleotide sequence: TGCGCCAGCAGCCAAGACCCCCGGGGAAATCAGCCCCAGCATTTT. This translates into CASSQDPRGNQPQHF.

This clonotype was detected ten times or more. The chain joins TRBV11-2 to TRBJ2-7; D unclear. The V end lost 0 bases, the J end lost 9 bases, and 9 bases lay between the germline ends. Germline lookup yields CDR1 SGHAT and CDR2 FQNNGV. The length of the CDR3 is 12 residues. The CDR3 sequence: CASSLDSRRQYF. CDR3 nucleotides: TGTGCCAGCAGCTTAGATTCCCGCCGGCAGTACTTC. Using reference TRBV11-2 and TRBJ2-7 for the parts outside the CDR3, the full variable domain is EAGVAQSPRYKIIEKRQSVAFWCNPISGHATLYWYQQILGQGPKLLIQFQNNGVVDDSQLPKDRFSAERLKGVDSTLKIQPAKLEDSAVYLCASSLDSRRQYFGPGTRLTVT.

This rearrangement joins TRBV6-6 to TRBJ1-5; D is undetermined. From germline, CDR1 is MNHNY and CDR2 SVGAGI (reference sequence). Trimming took off 2 bases at V and 1 base at J, with 9 bases between the two ends. CDR3 length: 15 amino acids. CDR3 region: CASSYRTQSNQPQHF. CDR3 coding DNA: TGTGCCAGCAGTTACCGGACCCAGAGCAATCAGCCCCAGCATTTT.

V and J are TRBV15 and TRBJ1-5, with no clear D. V was cut by 5 bases and J by 7 bases, with 9 bases left in between. The CDR3 extends over 12 amino acids. Germline-derived CDR1 and CDR2 are LNHNV and YYDKDF (reference sequence). CDR3 region: CATSLDGQPQHF. CDR3 in DNA: TGTGCCACCAGCTTAGACGGGCAGCCCCAGCATTTT.

This clonotype showed up just a few times. The chain combines TRBV9 with TRBJ2-3, with TRBD1 as a possible D gene (5 bases). Trimming removed 0 bases at V and 4 bases at J, with 9 bases between. The CDR3 totals 14 residues. The germline CDR1 and CDR2 sequences are SGDLS and YYNGEE. For the CDR3, the DNA is TGTGCCAGCAGCGTAGGGGGCAGGGCAGATACGCAGTATTTT. Protein product: CASSVGGRADTQYF.